Each of the 3 T cell receptor beta chains below was sequenced from the same sample in a study of shared clonotypes between healthy human individuals. Positively selected for CCR7, the CD45RO-negative cells used as naive CD8 cells excluded terminally differentiated effector memory CD45RA+ cells. Clones were sequenced by immunoSEQ multiplex PCR, and TCRdb holds only the in-frame ones, with some missing. The sample contains about 2.2 million clones, 93% of which appear only once. Sequenced material: naive CD8+ T cells from PBMCs. Receptors were obtained from a man between 18 and 29 years old in good health. Some clones in this sample may be carry-over from other donors' samples.

The table lists this clone with a count of one. J is TRBJ2-7 and V is TRBV5-6; D possibly uses TRBD1 or TRBD2 (5 bases each). This CDR3 comprises 14 residues. Per germline, CDR1 SGHDT and CDR2 YYEEEE. With 3 bases removed from V and 4 bases from J, the gap between germline ends came to 14 bases. This CDR3 reads CASSWDRSIYEQYF. CDR3 DNA sequence: TGTGCCAGCAGCTGGGACCGGTCAATATACGAGCAGTACTTC.

This chain joins TRBV11-2 and TRBJ2-1; D is perhaps TRBD2 (5 bases). CDR1 is SGHAT, CDR2 FQNNGV, per germline. CDR3 length: 15 amino acids. The V end lost 1 base, the J end lost 9 bases, and 16 bases lay between the germline ends. The CDR3 region has the DNA TGTGCCAGCAGCTTAGGCTCACTAGTAAACGGTGAGCAGTTCTTC. This codes for CASSLGSLVNGEQFF.

As regards this clone: The junction and the germline gene differ at one end; a read error may be behind it. Other DNA sequences within the sample encode an identical CDR3. The chain joins TRBV4-2 to TRBJ1-2; the D gene is possibly TRBD1 (6 bases). There are 15 residues in the CDR3. The germline gives CDR1 LGHNA, CDR2 YNFKEQ. The CDR3 region has the DNA TGTGCCAGTAGCCAAGTACCAGGGGCGGACTATGGCTACACCTTC. The encoded protein is CASSQVPGADYGYTF.